This T cell receptor beta chain appears in the sequencing data of a study of blood T cells in healthy people across ages. Study-level findings and limits: Both higher diversity and more naive CD4+ cells marked long-lived donors when set against aged donors.

This clonotype was observed a handful of times. Antigen unknown. The germline V and J ends were trimmed by 0 bases and 10 bases, with 7 bases remaining between them. The CDR3 totals 12 residues. CDR1 is MNHEY and CDR2 is SMNVEV in the germline V gene (reference sequence). Through a sample-barcoded 5' primer and a J-beta primer mix, a second PCR was run for 7 to 11 cycles. Every individual sample yielded 2.5 million or more paired-end reads (each containing CDR3). TCRdb reprocessed the 5' RACE reads via MiXCR and lists one record per CDR3 protein. The profile covers about 630,000 distinct CDR3 sequences, with 20% to 25% appearing a single time and roughly 3.4% taken by the ten largest.

The material sequenced was blood. The rearrangement links TRBV27 to TRBJ2-4, with a weak D call TRBD2 (6 bases). This TCR derives from a man between 65 and 85 years old in good health. CDR3 in DNA: TGTGCCAGCAGTTTATCTGGGGGGATTCAGTACTTC. Translated: CASSLSGGIQYF.